Below are 18 T cell receptor beta chains sequenced from a single sample in a study of early T cells in non-severe SARS-CoV-2 infection. TCRdb recomputed calls from the 5' RACE reads with MiXCR, one row per CDR3 protein. Of about 68,000 distinct CDR3 sequences detected, about 12% appear once; the ten largest clones hold around 1.7%. Sequences were obtained from whole blood. The receptors stem from an adult who was a healthcare worker with PCR-confirmed SARS-CoV-2 infection or an uninfected control (not recorded which).

The table lists this clonotype with many counts. The gene calls are TRBV11-2 and TRBJ2-1; D gene ambiguous. The V end was cut by 5 bases, the J end by 4 bases, with 15 bases between. Germline V gives CDR1 SGHAT, CDR2 FQNNGV. The CDR3 contains 15 residues. This CDR3 reads CASSHPTAFYNEQFF. The CDR3 nucleotides read TGTGCCAGCAGCCACCCTACTGCTTTTTACAATGAGCAGTTCTTC. The full variable domain, in which reference TRBV11-2 and TRBJ2-1 provide the parts outside the CDR3, is EAGVAQSPRYKIIEKRQSVAFWCNPISGHATLYWYQQILGQGPKLLIQFQNNGVVDDSQLPKDRFSAERLKGVDSTLKIQPAKLEDSAVYLCASSHPTAFYNEQFFGPGTRLTVL.

This clonotype occurred many times. The chain employs TRBV5-1 and TRBJ2-4; D may match TRBD1 or TRBD2 (5 bases each). V was shortened by 4 bases and J by 9 bases, with 14 bases between the two germline ends. This CDR3 has 13 residues. Germline CDR1 SGHRS, CDR2 YFSETQ. CDR3 amino acids: CASSASWGTIQYF. The CDR3 region has the DNA TGCGCCAGCAGCGCTAGTTGGGGGACCATTCAGTACTTC. Drawing the rest from reference TRBV5-1 and TRBJ2-4, the complete variable domain is KAGVTQTPRYLIKTRGQQVTLSCSPISGHRSVSWYQQTPGQGLQFLFEYFSETQRNKGNFPGRFSGRQFSNSRSEMNVSTLELGDSALYLCASSASWGTIQYFGAGTRLSVL.

The chain carries TRBV6-2 or TRBV6-3 and TRBJ2-7; D is ambiguous. The CDR3 runs 13 residues. The V and J ends lost 2 bases and 6 bases respectively, with 11 bases between them. Germline values: CDR1 MNHEY, CDR2 SVGEGT. CDR3 protein: CASSYQQLGEQYF. The CDR3 DNA is TGTGCCAGCAGTTACCAGCAATTGGGCGAGCAGTACTTC.

The table lists this clonotype with a few counts. This chain connects TRBV4-3 to TRBJ1-1; no reliable D call. Trimming shortened V by 0 bases and J by 5 bases, and 13 bases separated the two germline ends. Germline lookup yields CDR1 LGHNA and CDR2 YSLEER. The CDR3 loop spans 15 amino acids. The CDR3 sequence: CASSQDLFSPTEAFF. CDR3 nucleotide sequence: TGCGCCAGCAGCCAAGATCTGTTCAGTCCAACTGAAGCTTTCTTT.

There are a few counts of this clonotype. The chain combines TRBV20-1 with TRBJ1-2; 7 bases are a match to TRBD1. CDR1 and CDR2 (germline): DFQATT, SNEGSKA (reference sequence). This CDR3 region has 14 residues. The V gene end was trimmed by 1 base and the J gene end by 2 bases; junction bases not matched to a gene: 4. CDR3 coding DNA: TGCAGTGCTAGAGTAGTCAGGGGGAACTATGGCTACACCTTC. Its translation is CSARVVRGNYGYTF.

This clonotype turned up a few times. The V gene is TRBV29-1, the J gene TRBJ1-1; D uncertain. The germline gives CDR1 SQVTM, CDR2 ANQGSEA. The CDR3 sequence is 13 residues long. Trimming took 5 bases from V and 1 from J, leaving 11 bases between them. The CDR3: CSVYGRRNTEAFF. The DNA for the CDR3 is TGCAGCGTTTACGGACGGCGGAACACTGAAGCTTTCTTT.

This clonotype was detected many times. V gene TRBV5-1 combines with J gene TRBJ2-7, with 7 positions matching TRBD2. Germline V CDR1 and CDR2: SGHRS, YFSETQ. The CDR3 is made up of 15 amino acids. Trimming removed 7 bases from V and 2 bases from J; junction bases left unmatched: 12. DNA for the CDR3: TGCGCCAGCGCCTCCGTCGGGGGGTTGACCTACGAGCAGTACTTC. Translated, it gives CASASVGGLTYEQYF. Supplemented by reference TRBV5-1 and TRBJ2-7, the full variable domain reads KAGVTQTPRYLIKTRGQQVTLSCSPISGHRSVSWYQQTPGQGLQFLFEYFSETQRNKGNFPGRFSGRQFSNSRSEMNVSTLELGDSALYLCASASVGGLTYEQYFGPGTRLTVT.

This clonotype was seen ten or more times. The gene calls are TRBV7-9 and TRBJ2-1; the D is unclear. Germline V gene sequence: CDR1 SEHNR, CDR2 FQNEAQ (reference sequence). The CDR3 spans 15 residues. The ends were cut back, 6 bases at V and 0 bases at J, with 12 bases in the middle. The CDR3 DNA sequence: TGTGCCAGCAGTTATACTACGGACTCCTACAATGAGCAGTTCTTC. It yields the protein CASSYTTDSYNEQFF.

The chain joins TRBV29-1 to TRBJ1-2; D possibly corresponds to TRBD1 (5 bases). Trimming removed 8 bases from V and 7 bases from J, with 14 bases in between. Germline-derived CDR1 and CDR2 are SQVTM and ANQGSEA. CDR3 length: 11 amino acids. The CDR3 nucleotides read TGCAGCATCCGAACAGGAAGTGGCTACACCTTC. It codes for CSIRTGSGYTF.

This clonotype has ten or more counts. CDR3 sequence: CSATDRANTGELFF. The CDR3 DNA is TGCAGTGCCACGGACAGGGCGAACACCGGGGAGCTGTTTTTT. This rearrangement joins TRBV20-1 to TRBJ2-2; TRBD1 matches 8 bases. The CDR3 is made up of 14 amino acids. CDR1 DFQATT and CDR2 SNEGSKA come from the germline V gene (reference sequence). With 6 bases clipped from V and 0 bases from J, the junction kept 3 bases outside the gene matches.

This clonotype was picked up many times. The chain combines TRBV29-1 with TRBJ1-2, with 8 bases identical to TRBD1. The germline gives CDR1 SQVTM, CDR2 ANQGSEA. V shed 1 base, J shed 7 bases, and the junction held 5 bases outside the gene matches. This CDR3 is 13 amino acids long. The CDR3 region is CSVEGRGQIGYTF. CDR3 in DNA: TGCAGCGTTGAAGGCAGGGGGCAGATTGGCTACACCTTC.

The chain has TRBV27 and TRBJ1-2, with a tentative D call TRBD1 (5 bases). V gave up 6 bases and J gave up 0 bases, with 11 bases separating them. This CDR3 spans 14 amino acids. Germline CDR1 and CDR2: MNHEY and SMNVEV (reference sequence). Here the CDR3 reads CASSRDGPNYGYTF. The CDR3 DNA reads as TGTGCCAGCAGCCGGGACGGTCCTAACTATGGCTACACCTTC.

The chain joins TRBV11-2 to TRBJ2-1, with 10 bases matching TRBD2. Germline V gives CDR1 SGHAT, CDR2 FQNNGV. V lost 3 bases and J lost 0; bases outside the gene matches: 2. The CDR3 covers 16 residues. The CDR3 region is CASSFSGGASYNEQFF. The CDR3 DNA reads TGTGCCAGCAGCTTCAGCGGGGGGGCCTCCTACAATGAGCAGTTCTTC.

This chain connects TRBV7-9 to TRBJ2-1, with D unclear. The CDR3 has 14 residues. Germline assignment: CDR1 SEHNR and CDR2 FQNEAQ (reference sequence). Trimming took off 1 base at V and 7 bases at J, with 11 bases between the two ends. Here the CDR3 reads CASSLVGLGNEQFF. CDR3 bases: TGTGCCAGCAGCTTAGTCGGCCTGGGAAATGAGCAGTTCTTC.

This clonotype has ten or more counts. The junction departs from the called germline gene at one end, perhaps through a read error. The chain recombines TRBV2 with TRBJ2-1; no clear D gene. The CDR3 extends over 14 amino acids. Germline CDR1 is SNHLY and CDR2 is FYNNEI. For the CDR3, the DNA is TGTGCCAGCACTGAAAGAGTGAGTGGCAATGAGCAGTTCTTC. This translates into CASTERVSGNEQFF.

This clonotype was counted only a few times. The chain uses TRBV9 and TRBJ2-5; D tentatively fits TRBD1 or TRBD2 (6 bases each). The V end was cut by 4 bases, the J end by 5 bases, with 12 bases between. Per the germline V gene, CDR1 is SGDLS and CDR2 is YYNGEE. The CDR3 runs 13 residues. CDR3 nucleotide sequence: TGTGCCAGCAGCCTAGGGGGGCGCGAGACCCAGTACTTC. Its protein product is CASSLGGRETQYF.

The rearrangement links TRBV19 to TRBJ1-2, with a possible D match to TRBD1 (5 bases). Germline-derived CDR1 and CDR2 are LNHDA and SQIVND (reference sequence). Between the trimmed V and J ends, which lost 7 bases and 4 bases, there was a span of 19 bases. The CDR3 contains 15 residues. The chain's CDR3 is CASISRPGRPYGYTF. The CDR3, as DNA: TGTGCCAGTATCTCAAGACCGGGACGTCCCTATGGCTACACCTTC.

The J gene is TRBJ2-7, the V gene TRBV12-3 or TRBV12-4, with D hard to call. The CDR3 consists of 14 residues. Trimming removed 6 bases from V and 0 bases from J, with 12 bases in between. Here the CDR3 reads CASSIGPDSYEQYF. The CDR3 bases are TGTGCCAGCAGCATAGGGCCTGACTCCTACGAGCAGTACTTC.